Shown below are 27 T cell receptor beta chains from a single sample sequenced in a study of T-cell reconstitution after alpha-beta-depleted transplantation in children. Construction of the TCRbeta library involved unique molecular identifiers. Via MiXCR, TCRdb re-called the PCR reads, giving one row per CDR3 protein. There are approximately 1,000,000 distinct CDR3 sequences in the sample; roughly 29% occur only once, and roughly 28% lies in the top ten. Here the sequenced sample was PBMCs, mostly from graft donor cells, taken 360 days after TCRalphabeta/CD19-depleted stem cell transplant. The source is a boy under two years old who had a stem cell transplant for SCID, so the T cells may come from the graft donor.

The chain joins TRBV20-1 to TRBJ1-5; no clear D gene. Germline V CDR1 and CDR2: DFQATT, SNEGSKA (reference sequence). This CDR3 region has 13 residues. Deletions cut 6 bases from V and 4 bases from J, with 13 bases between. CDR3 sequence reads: CSASRVKNQPQHF. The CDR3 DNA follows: TGCAGTGCCTCAAGGGTCAAGAATCAGCCCCAGCATTTT.

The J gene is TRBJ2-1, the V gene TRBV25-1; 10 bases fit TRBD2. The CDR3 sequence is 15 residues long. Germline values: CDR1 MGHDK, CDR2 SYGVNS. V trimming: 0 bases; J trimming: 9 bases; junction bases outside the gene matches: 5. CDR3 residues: CASSEYSGGHSEQFF. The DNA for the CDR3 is TGTGCCAGCAGTGAATATAGCGGGGGGCACAGTGAGCAGTTCTTC.

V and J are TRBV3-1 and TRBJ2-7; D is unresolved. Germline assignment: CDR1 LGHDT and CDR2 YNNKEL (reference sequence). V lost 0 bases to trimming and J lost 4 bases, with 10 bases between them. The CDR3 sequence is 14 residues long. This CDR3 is CASSQDGPGYEQYF. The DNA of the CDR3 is TGTGCCAGCAGCCAAGACGGACCGGGTTACGAGCAGTACTTC.

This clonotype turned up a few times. The CDR3 is CASSLWGNTNYGYTF. The CDR3 DNA sequence: TGCGCCAGCAGCTTGTGGGGGAATACTAACTATGGCTACACCTTC. V is TRBV5-1 and J is TRBJ1-2; D is perhaps TRBD1 (5 bases). The V end was cut by 1 base, the J end by 0 bases, with 10 bases between. CDR3 length: 15 residues. Germline CDR1 is SGHRS and CDR2 is YFSETQ.

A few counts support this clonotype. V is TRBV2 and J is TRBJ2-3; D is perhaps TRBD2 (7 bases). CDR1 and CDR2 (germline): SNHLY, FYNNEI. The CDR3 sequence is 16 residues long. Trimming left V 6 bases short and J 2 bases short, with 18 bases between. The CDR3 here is CASSRQGGGYTDTQYF. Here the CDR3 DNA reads TGTGCCAGCAGCCGACAAGGGGGGGGCTACACAGATACGCAGTATTTT.

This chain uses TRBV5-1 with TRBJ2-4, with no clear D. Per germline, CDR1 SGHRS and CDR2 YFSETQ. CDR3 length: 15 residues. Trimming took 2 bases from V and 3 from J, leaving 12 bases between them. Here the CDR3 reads CASSLGVQNKNIQYF. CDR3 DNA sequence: TGCGCCAGCAGCTTAGGTGTACAGAACAAAAACATTCAGTACTTC.

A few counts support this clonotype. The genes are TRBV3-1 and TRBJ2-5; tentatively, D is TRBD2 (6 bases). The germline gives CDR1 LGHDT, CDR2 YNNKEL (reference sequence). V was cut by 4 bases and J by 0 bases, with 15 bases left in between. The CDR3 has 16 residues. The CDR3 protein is CASSRGDRGYQETQYF. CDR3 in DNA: TGTGCCAGCAGCCGCGGGGACCGGGGGTACCAAGAGACCCAGTACTTC.

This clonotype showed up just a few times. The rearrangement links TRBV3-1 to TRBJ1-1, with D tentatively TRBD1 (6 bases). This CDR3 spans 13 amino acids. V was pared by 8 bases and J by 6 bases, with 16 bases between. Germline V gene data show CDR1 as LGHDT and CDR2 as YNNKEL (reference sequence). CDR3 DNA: TGTGCCAGCGGGGGCCCGGCCTTACCTGAAGCTTTCTTT. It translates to CASGGPALPEAFF.

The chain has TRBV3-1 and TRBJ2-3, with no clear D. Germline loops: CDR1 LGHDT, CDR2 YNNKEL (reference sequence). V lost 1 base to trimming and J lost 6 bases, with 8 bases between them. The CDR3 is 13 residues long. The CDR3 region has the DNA TGTGCCAGCAGCCAAGGACTCGGTGATACGCAGTATTTT. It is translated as CASSQGLGDTQYF.

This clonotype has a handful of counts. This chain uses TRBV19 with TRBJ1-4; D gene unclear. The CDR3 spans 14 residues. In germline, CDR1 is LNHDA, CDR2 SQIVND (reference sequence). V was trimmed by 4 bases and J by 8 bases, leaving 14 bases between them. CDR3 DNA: TGTGCCAGTAGTAATAGGGAGGGCGGCGAAAAACTGTTTTTT. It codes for CASSNREGGEKLFF.

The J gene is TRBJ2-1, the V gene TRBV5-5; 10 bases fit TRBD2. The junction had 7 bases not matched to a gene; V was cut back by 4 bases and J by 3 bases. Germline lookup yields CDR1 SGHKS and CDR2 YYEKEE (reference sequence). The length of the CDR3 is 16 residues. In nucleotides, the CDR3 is TGTGCCAGCAGCCCCCGGGGACTAGCGAACTACAATGAGCAGTTCTTC. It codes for CASSPRGLANYNEQFF.

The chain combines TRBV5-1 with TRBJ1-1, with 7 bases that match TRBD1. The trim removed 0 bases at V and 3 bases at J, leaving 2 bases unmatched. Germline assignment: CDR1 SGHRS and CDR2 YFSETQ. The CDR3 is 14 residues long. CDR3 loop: CASSLVGTDTEAFF. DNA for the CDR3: TGCGCCAGCAGCTTGGTGGGGACAGACACTGAAGCTTTCTTT. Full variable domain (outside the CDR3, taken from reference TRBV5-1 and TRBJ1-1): KAGVTQTPRYLIKTRGQQVTLSCSPISGHRSVSWYQQTPGQGLQFLFEYFSETQRNKGNFPGRFSGRQFSNSRSEMNVSTLELGDSALYLCASSLVGTDTEAFFGQGTRLTVV.

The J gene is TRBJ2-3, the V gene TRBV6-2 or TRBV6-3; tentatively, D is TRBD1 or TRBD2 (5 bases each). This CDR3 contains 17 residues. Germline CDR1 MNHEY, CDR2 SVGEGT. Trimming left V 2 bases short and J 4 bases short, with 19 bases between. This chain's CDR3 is CASSYTLRDLPPDTQYF. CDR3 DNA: TGTGCCAGCAGTTACACTCTCCGGGACCTCCCCCCAGATACGCAGTATTTT.

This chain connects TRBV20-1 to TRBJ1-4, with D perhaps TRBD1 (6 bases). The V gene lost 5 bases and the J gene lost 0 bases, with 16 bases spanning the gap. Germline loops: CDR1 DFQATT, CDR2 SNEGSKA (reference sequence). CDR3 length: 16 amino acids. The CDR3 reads CSAGGKGTATNEKLFF. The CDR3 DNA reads TGCAGTGCTGGGGGCAAGGGGACGGCAACTAATGAAAAACTGTTTTTT.

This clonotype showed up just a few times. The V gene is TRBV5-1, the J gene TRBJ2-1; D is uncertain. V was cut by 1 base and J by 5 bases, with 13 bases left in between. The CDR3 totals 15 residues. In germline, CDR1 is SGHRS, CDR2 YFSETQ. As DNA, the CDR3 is TGCGCCAGCAGCTTGAGGCCAGCTTTAAACAATGAGCAGTTCTTC. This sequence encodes CASSLRPALNNEQFF.

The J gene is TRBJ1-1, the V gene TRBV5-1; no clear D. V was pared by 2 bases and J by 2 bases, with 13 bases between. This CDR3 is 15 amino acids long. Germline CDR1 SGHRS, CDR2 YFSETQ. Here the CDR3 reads CASSFWAEINTEAFF. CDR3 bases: TGCGCCAGCAGCTTCTGGGCAGAAATTAACACTGAAGCTTTCTTT. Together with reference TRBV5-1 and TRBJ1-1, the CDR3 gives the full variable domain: KAGVTQTPRYLIKTRGQQVTLSCSPISGHRSVSWYQQTPGQGLQFLFEYFSETQRNKGNFPGRFSGRQFSNSRSEMNVSTLELGDSALYLCASSFWAEINTEAFFGQGTRLTVV.

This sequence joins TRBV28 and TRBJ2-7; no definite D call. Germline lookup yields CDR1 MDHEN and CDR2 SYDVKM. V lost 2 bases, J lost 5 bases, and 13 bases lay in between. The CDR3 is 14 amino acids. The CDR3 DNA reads TGTGCCAGCAGTTTAGGGAACGCTTGGGACGAGCAGTACTTC. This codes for CASSLGNAWDEQYF.

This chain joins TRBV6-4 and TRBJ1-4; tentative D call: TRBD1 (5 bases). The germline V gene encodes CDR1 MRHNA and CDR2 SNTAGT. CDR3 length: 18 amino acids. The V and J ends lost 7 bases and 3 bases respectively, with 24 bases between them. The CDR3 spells CASNGMGGGFSANEKLFF. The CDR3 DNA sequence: TGTGCCAGCAATGGAATGGGTGGGGGATTCTCCGCTAATGAAAAACTGTTTTTT.

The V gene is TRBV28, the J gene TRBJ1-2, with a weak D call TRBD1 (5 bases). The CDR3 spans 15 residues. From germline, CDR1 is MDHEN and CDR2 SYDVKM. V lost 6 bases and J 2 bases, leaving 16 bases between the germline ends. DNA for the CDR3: TGTGCCAGCAGCCCTGGAGGGACGGGGAACTATGGCTACACCTTC. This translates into CASSPGGTGNYGYTF.

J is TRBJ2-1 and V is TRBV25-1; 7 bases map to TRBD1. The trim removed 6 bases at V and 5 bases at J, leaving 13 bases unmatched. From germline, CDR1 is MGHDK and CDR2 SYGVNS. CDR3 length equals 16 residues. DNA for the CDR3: TGTGCCAGCAGCAGCACGTTCACCGGACAGGACAATGAGCAGTTCTTC. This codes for CASSSTFTGQDNEQFF.

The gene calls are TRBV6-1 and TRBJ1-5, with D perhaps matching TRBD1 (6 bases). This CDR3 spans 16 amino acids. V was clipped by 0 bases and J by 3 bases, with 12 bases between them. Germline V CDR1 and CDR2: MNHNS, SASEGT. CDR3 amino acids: CASSEANRQVNQPQHF. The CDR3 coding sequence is TGTGCCAGCAGTGAAGCGAACCGACAGGTCAATCAGCCCCAGCATTTT.

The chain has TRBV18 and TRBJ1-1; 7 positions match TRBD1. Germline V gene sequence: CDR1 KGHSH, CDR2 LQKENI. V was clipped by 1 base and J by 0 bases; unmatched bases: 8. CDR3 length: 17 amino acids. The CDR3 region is CASSPHRGFNMNTEAFF. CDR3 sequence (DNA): TGTGCCAGCTCACCACACAGGGGCTTTAATATGAACACTGAAGCTTTCTTT.

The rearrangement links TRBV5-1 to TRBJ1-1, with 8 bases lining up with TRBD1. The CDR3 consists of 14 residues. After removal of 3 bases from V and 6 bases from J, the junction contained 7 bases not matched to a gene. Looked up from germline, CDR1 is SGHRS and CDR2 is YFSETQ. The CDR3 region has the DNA TGCGCCAGCAGCTACACAGGGGGGTCGGCTGAAGCTTTCTTT. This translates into CASSYTGGSAEAFF.

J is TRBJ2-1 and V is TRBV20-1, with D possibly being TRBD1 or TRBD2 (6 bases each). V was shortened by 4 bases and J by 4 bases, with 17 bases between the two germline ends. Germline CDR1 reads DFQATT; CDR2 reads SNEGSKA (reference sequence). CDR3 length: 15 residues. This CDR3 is CSAKVWQGRYNEQFF. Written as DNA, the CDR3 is TGCAGTGCTAAGGTGTGGCAGGGGAGGTACAATGAGCAGTTCTTC.

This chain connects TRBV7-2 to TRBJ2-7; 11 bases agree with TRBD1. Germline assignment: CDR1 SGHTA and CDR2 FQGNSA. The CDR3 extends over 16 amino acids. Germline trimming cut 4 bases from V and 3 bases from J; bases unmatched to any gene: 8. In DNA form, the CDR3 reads TGTGCCAGCAGCTCGTGGACAGGGGGCGCAAACTACGAGCAGTACTTC. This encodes CASSSWTGGANYEQYF.

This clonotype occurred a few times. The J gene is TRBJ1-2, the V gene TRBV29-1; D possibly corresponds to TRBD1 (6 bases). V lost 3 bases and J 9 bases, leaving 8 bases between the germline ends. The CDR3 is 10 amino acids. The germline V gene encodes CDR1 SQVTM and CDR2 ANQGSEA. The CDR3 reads CSVETGSYTF. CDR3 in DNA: TGCAGCGTTGAGACAGGTAGCTACACCTTC.

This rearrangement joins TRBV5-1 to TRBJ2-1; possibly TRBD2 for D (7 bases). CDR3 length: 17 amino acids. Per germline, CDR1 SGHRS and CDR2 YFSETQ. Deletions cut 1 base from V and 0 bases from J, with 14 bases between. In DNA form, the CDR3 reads TGCGCCAGCAGCTTGCTCCCTCGGGGGGCCTCCTACAATGAGCAGTTCTTC. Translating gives CASSLLPRGASYNEQFF.